The 26 T cell receptor beta chains in this list originate from one sample, sequenced in a study of beta chain features in type 1 diabetes. Findings of the study overall: Moderate yet significant TCRB CDR3 shortening was seen in Type 1 diabetes patients in all four CD4+ subsets.

These receptors lack a known antigen. cDNA synthesis used the whole RNA isolate, giving expressed TCRB sequences. Assay: immunoSEQ multiplex PCR; the TCRdb copy retains only in-frame clones and omits some. The sample has 250,000 to 300,000 clones, roughly 24% seen once. Source material: naive CD4+ T cells from blood. The receptors originated from a woman aged 25 to 39 with type 1 diabetes.

This clone has a handful of counts. This chain joins TRBV4-2 and TRBJ1-2; 8 positions agree with TRBD1. Per the germline V gene, CDR1 is LGHNA and CDR2 is YNFKEQ. This CDR3 is built from 16 residues. The V gene end was trimmed by 1 base and the J gene end by 8 bases; junction bases not matched to a gene: 12. The DNA for the CDR3 is TGTGCCAGCAGCCAAGCCGGACAGGGAAGAGGTGGAGGCTACACCTTC. Its translation: CASSQAGQGRGGGYTF.

This chain uses TRBV4-2 with TRBJ2-7; TRBD1 aligns across 11 bases. Germline assignment: CDR1 LGHNA and CDR2 YNFKEQ. V lost 1 base and J lost 2; bases outside the gene matches: 1. This CDR3 spans 15 amino acids. CDR3 residues: CASSQGGQGAYEQYF. CDR3 DNA: TGTGCCAGCAGCCAAGGGGGACAGGGGGCCTACGAGCAGTACTTC.

V usage is TRBV29-1 and J usage is TRBJ2-6, with unresolved D. From germline, CDR1 is SQVTM and CDR2 ANQGSEA. The V end lost 7 bases, the J end lost 0 bases, and 4 bases lay between the germline ends. The CDR3 totals 12 residues. CDR3 amino acids: CSAFSGANVLTF. As DNA, the CDR3 is TGCAGCGCCTTCTCTGGGGCCAACGTCCTGACTTTC.

The CDR3 sequence is CASSFGGLGPFNEQFF. DNA for the CDR3: TGCGCCAGCAGCTTCGGGGGGCTGGGCCCTTTCAATGAGCAGTTCTTC. The chain employs TRBV5-1 and TRBJ2-1; TRBD2 might be the D (7 bases). The CDR3 covers 16 residues. Germline CDR1 and CDR2: SGHRS and YFSETQ. V gave up 2 bases and J gave up 6 bases, with 18 bases separating them.

This clone was picked up a small number of times. This chain links TRBV20-1 with TRBJ1-2; perhaps TRBD1 as D (5 bases). The CDR3 totals 10 residues. Trimming left V 3 bases short and J 14 bases short, with 13 bases between. Germline loops: CDR1 DFQATT, CDR2 SNEGSKA (reference sequence). CDR3 nucleotide sequence: TGCAGTGCTAGTCTCCAGGGTAGTACCTTC. Amino acid sequence: CSASLQGSTF.

In this sample, this clone turned up a few times. The chain uses TRBV29-1 and TRBJ2-4, with TRBD2 as a possible D gene (6 bases). This CDR3 comprises 13 residues. The V gene lost 6 bases and the J gene lost 6 bases, with 15 bases spanning the gap. Looked up from germline, CDR1 is SQVTM and CDR2 is ANQGSEA. The CDR3 spells CSVTRTNRNIQYF. CDR3 nucleotides: TGCAGCGTAACCCGGACTAACCGAAACATTCAGTACTTC.

In DNA form, the CDR3 reads TGTGCCAGCAGCGGTCAGGGAGGGGAGAACACTGAAGCTTTCTTT. This gives the protein CASSGQGGENTEAFF. The chain couples TRBV9 to TRBJ1-1, with a weak D call TRBD1 (5 bases). This CDR3 region has 15 residues. Germline V gene lookup returns CDR1 SGDLS and CDR2 YYNGEE. V gave up 3 bases and J gave up 1 base, with 13 bases separating them. The whole variable domain, remainder taken from reference TRBV9 and TRBJ1-1, is DSGVTQTPKHLITATGQRVTLRCSPRSGDLSVYWYQQSLDQGLQFLIQYYNGEERAKGNILERFSAQQFPDLHSELNLSSLELGDSALYFCASSGQGGENTEAFFGQGTRLTVV.

This clone was counted between two and nine times. Other DNA sequences of this sample code for an identical CDR3. The chain joins TRBV29-1 to TRBJ1-1, with TRBD1 identical over 9 bases. Per germline, CDR1 SQVTM and CDR2 ANQGSEA. The CDR3 runs 13 residues. J was trimmed by 0 bases and V by 6 bases; bases with no gene match: 2. The CDR3 reads CSVGDRVNTEAFF. CDR3 coding DNA: TGCAGCGTAGGGGACAGGGTGAACACTGAAGCTTTCTTT.

This chain uses TRBV11-1 with TRBJ2-7; a weak D match, TRBD2 (5 bases). Trimming took 8 bases from V and 5 from J, leaving 16 bases between them. This CDR3 contains 13 residues. CDR1 is SGHAT, CDR2 FQDESV, per germline (reference sequence). The CDR3 nucleotides are TGTGCCAGCCGGAGCCCGGGATCCGACGAGCAGTACTTC. This encodes CASRSPGSDEQYF.

The V and J genes are TRBV29-1 and TRBJ2-3; no reliable D call. The CDR3 is 14 residues long. The germline V gene has CDR1 SQVTM and CDR2 ANQGSEA. Trimming cost V 2 bases and J 0 bases, with 9 bases left between them. DNA of the CDR3: TGCAGCGTTGAACGAGCGCTAAGCACAGATACGCAGTATTTT. This sequence encodes CSVERALSTDTQYF.

This clone appeared a few times. The J gene is TRBJ1-2, the V gene TRBV5-1; 11 positions agree with TRBD1. Germline CDR1 reads SGHRS; CDR2 reads YFSETQ. The CDR3 extends over 14 amino acids. Losses at the gene ends were 3 bases for V and 5 bases for J; bases not matched to a gene: 3. CDR3 loop: CASSWDRGSYGYTF. DNA of the CDR3: TGCGCCAGCAGCTGGGACAGGGGGTCATATGGCTACACCTTC.

This chain connects TRBV5-1 to TRBJ2-6; no clear D gene. Per germline, CDR1 SGHRS and CDR2 YFSETQ. Trimming took off 0 bases at V and 0 bases at J, with 10 bases between the two ends. The CDR3 covers 17 residues. In DNA form, the CDR3 reads TGCGCCAGCAGCTTGGAGGCTAGGAGCTCTGGGGCCAACGTCCTGACTTTC. It yields the protein CASSLEARSSGANVLTF.

This clone appeared a few times. This chain connects TRBV30 to TRBJ2-3; TRBD1 matches at 11 bases. Losses at the gene ends were 6 bases for V and 7 bases for J; bases not matched to a gene: 6. CDR1 and CDR2 from the germline V gene are GTSNPN and SVGIG (reference sequence). The CDR3 runs 13 residues. The CDR3 DNA follows: TGTGCCTGCGAGGACAGGGGGCAAAATACGCAGTATTTT. This gives the protein CACEDRGQNTQYF.

Only a few counts were recorded for this clone. The V call is TRBV10-3, the J call TRBJ1-5; D is possibly TRBD1 (6 bases). Trimming cost V 10 bases and J 8 bases, with 15 bases left between them. Germline assignment: CDR1 ENHRY and CDR2 SYGVKD. The CDR3 sequence is 12 residues long. CDR3 nucleotides: TGTGCCACCCAGTCGGACAGAGAGCCCCAGCATTTT. It translates to CATQSDREPQHF.

Only a few counts were recorded for this clone. The same CDR3 also results from other DNA sequences found in this sample. This chain connects TRBV28 to TRBJ2-7; D gene ambiguous. CDR3 size: 12 residues. V lost 8 bases and J 4 bases, leaving 12 bases between the germline ends. The germline V gene has CDR1 MDHEN and CDR2 SYDVKM. CDR3 nucleotide sequence: TGTGCCAGCTCCCCCCCCGGTTACGAGCAGTACTTC. The encoded protein is CASSPPGYEQYF. Full variable domain (outside the CDR3, taken from reference TRBV28 and TRBJ2-7): DVKVTQSSRYLVKRTGEKVFLECVQDMDHENMFWYRQDPGLGLRLIYFSYDVKMKEKGDIPEGYSVSREKKERFSLILESASTNQTSMYLCASSPPGYEQYFGPGTRLTVT.

The gene calls are TRBV11-2 and TRBJ2-3, with 7 bases fitting TRBD2. J gave up 1 base and V 8 bases, and 9 bases lay outside the gene matches. CDR1 and CDR2 (germline): SGHAT, FQNNGV. This CDR3 has 15 residues. The CDR3 loop reads CASARAGARTDTQYF. In nucleotides, the CDR3 is TGTGCCAGCGCTCGGGCGGGAGCACGCACAGATACGCAGTATTTT.

The table lists this clone with a few counts. V is TRBV5-1 and J is TRBJ1-4; 7 nucleotides line up with TRBD1. The ends lost 7 bases at V and 6 bases at J; junction bases unmatched: 9. The CDR3 consists of 14 residues. Germline-derived CDR1 and CDR2 are SGHRS and YFSETQ. CDR3 sequence reads: CASRWTGGDEKLFF. Here the CDR3 DNA reads TGCGCCAGCCGCTGGACAGGAGGGGATGAAAAACTGTTTTTT.

In its sample, this clone was seen a few times. The chain has TRBV29-1 and TRBJ2-7, with TRBD2 identical over 9 bases. Trimming removed 7 bases from V and 5 bases from J; junction bases left unmatched: 12. CDR1 and CDR2 (germline): SQVTM, ANQGSEA. The CDR3 runs to 14 residues. CDR3 nucleotide sequence: TGCAGCGCCTCCCTAGCGGGACTCTTCCACGAGCAGTACTTC. Encoded protein: CSASLAGLFHEQYF.

This clone was seen only a few times. The chain couples TRBV30 to TRBJ2-5; D may be TRBD1 (6 bases). V was pared by 4 bases and J by 5 bases, with 14 bases between. The CDR3 runs to 13 residues. The V gene's germline CDR1 is GTSNPN and CDR2 SVGIG (reference sequence). As DNA, the CDR3 is TGTGCCTGGAATCTGGGGGCGAGGGAGACCCAGTACTTC. It specifies CAWNLGARETQYF. The variable domain in full, with the rest retrieved from reference TRBV30 and TRBJ2-5, is SQTIHQWPATLVQPVGSPLSLECTVEGTSNPNLYWYRQAAGRGLQLLFYSVGIGQISSEVPQNLSASRPQDRQFILSSKKLLLSDSGFYLCAWNLGARETQYFGPGTRLLVL.

The chain has TRBV29-1 and TRBJ2-5; no firm D call. Germline CDR1 is SQVTM and CDR2 is ANQGSEA. V shed 3 bases and J shed 3 bases, with 11 bases lying between them. The CDR3 runs to 13 residues. This CDR3 reads CSVDDTYEETQYF. CDR3 nucleotide sequence: TGCAGCGTTGATGACACATACGAAGAGACCCAGTACTTC.

This clone was seen once. V is TRBV15 and J is TRBJ2-6; no definite D call. Trimming removed 5 bases from V and 9 bases from J, with 8 bases in between. The CDR3 loop spans 12 amino acids. CDR1 is LNHNV and CDR2 is YYDKDF in the germline V gene (reference sequence). The CDR3 DNA follows: TGTGCCACCAGCTTTGGGCTCAACGTCCTGACTTTC. Translating it yields CATSFGLNVLTF.

J is TRBJ2-3 and V is TRBV5-1; TRBD1 agrees at 9 bases. This CDR3 region has 16 residues. Looked up from germline, CDR1 is SGHRS and CDR2 is YFSETQ. Trimming took 4 bases from V and 6 from J; bases not matched to a gene: 12. Written as DNA, the CDR3 is TGCGCCAGCAGCCCCGGGTCCACAGGGGGCTGGGATACGCAGTATTTT. Translation gives CASSPGSTGGWDTQYF.

This chain joins TRBV4-1 and TRBJ1-5, with a possible D match to TRBD1 (6 bases). The CDR3 extends over 18 amino acids. Germline CDR1 reads MGHRA; CDR2 reads YSYEKL. V was clipped by 0 bases and J by 1 base, with 16 bases between them. The CDR3 nucleotides are TGCGCCAGCAGCCAAGATCAAACCCCACAGGGAAGCAATCAGCCCCAGCATTTT. Encoded protein: CASSQDQTPQGSNQPQHF.

The sample holds a few counts of this clone. This chain uses TRBV28 with TRBJ2-5; 12 bases fit TRBD2. The trim removed 8 bases at V and 6 bases at J, leaving 13 bases unmatched. Germline assignment: CDR1 MDHEN and CDR2 SYDVKM. The CDR3 sequence is 16 residues long. CDR3: CASRLTSGRFGQTQYF. CDR3 in DNA: TGTGCCAGCCGACTCACTAGCGGGAGGTTTGGACAGACCCAGTACTTC. Combining the CDR3 with reference TRBV28 and TRBJ2-5 gives the whole variable domain DVKVTQSSRYLVKRTGEKVFLECVQDMDHENMFWYRQDPGLGLRLIYFSYDVKMKEKGDIPEGYSVSREKKERFSLILESASTNQTSMYLCASRLTSGRFGQTQYFGPGTRLLVL.

This clone showed up just a few times. This chain uses TRBV19 with TRBJ2-7, with unresolved D. Germline values: CDR1 LNHDA, CDR2 SQIVND (reference sequence). V dropped 9 bases and J dropped 5 bases, with 8 bases sitting between them. The CDR3 runs to 10 residues. CDR3 nucleotide sequence: TGTGCCAGGACAAACCACGAGCAGTACTTC. Translation: CARTNHEQYF. Full variable domain (remainder filled in from reference TRBV19 and TRBJ2-7): DGGITQSPKYLFRKEGQNVTLSCEQNLNHDAMYWYRQDPGQGLRLIYYSQIVNDFQKGDIAEGYSVSREKKESFPLTVTSAQKNPTAFYLCARTNHEQYFGPGTRLTVT.

This clone has only a few counts. The chain is built from TRBV7-8 and TRBJ2-7, with a possible D match to TRBD1 (6 bases). The V gene lost 7 bases and the J gene lost 3 bases, with 13 bases spanning the gap. The CDR3 has 13 amino acids. The germline V gene encodes CDR1 SGHVS and CDR2 FQNEAQ. The CDR3 region is CASIRGYGYEQYF. The CDR3 DNA reads TGTGCCAGCATTAGGGGGTACGGCTACGAGCAGTACTTC.